A single sample is the source of the 8 T cell receptor beta chains below, sequenced in a study of Graves' ophthalmopathy and Graves' hyperthyroidism. The authors amplified TCR beta CDR3 regions from RNA transcripts. In the first round, RT-PCR was carried out with HTBI primers, and a multiplex PCR formed the second round. MiXCR was run by TCRdb on the multiplex PCR reads, yielding one entry per CDR3 protein. The table lists 300,000 or so distinct CDR3 sequences, about a sixth of them singletons. The sample comprised peripheral blood. The receptors stem from an adult man with Graves' ophthalmopathy.

J is TRBJ2-7 and V is TRBV20-1; 10 bases match TRBD2. This CDR3 has 13 amino acids. After removal of 2 bases from V and 4 bases from J, the junction contained 2 bases not matched to a gene. Germline V gene data show CDR1 as DFQATT and CDR2 as SNEGSKA (reference sequence). CDR3 coding DNA: TGCAGTGCTAGAATTAGCGGGAGGTACGAGCAGTACTTC. Protein product: CSARISGRYEQYF.

The sample holds many counts of this clonotype. This chain links TRBV12-3 or TRBV12-4 with TRBJ1-2; no clear D gene. The germline V and J ends were trimmed by 3 bases and 1 base, with 9 bases remaining between them. The CDR3 totals 14 residues. The CDR3 protein is CASSFDRNNYGYTF. In DNA form, the CDR3 reads TGTGCCAGCAGTTTTGACCGCAATAACTATGGCTACACCTTC.

This clonotype has at least ten counts. The chain combines TRBV6-2 or TRBV6-3 with TRBJ1-6; no definite D call. Looked up from germline, CDR1 is MNHEY and CDR2 is SVGEGT. The CDR3 is 14 amino acids. V lost 6 bases and J lost 2, with 8 bases in between. The CDR3 sequence is CASRAGAYNSPLHF. CDR3 DNA: TGTGCCAGCAGGGCAGGAGCCTATAATTCACCCCTCCACTTT.

As concerns this clonotype: Just one base apart from a much larger clone, this may be a read error. The chain couples TRBV27 to TRBJ1-2; D gene uncertain. This CDR3 has 14 residues. Germline loops: CDR1 MNHEY, CDR2 SMNVEV (reference sequence). CDR3 sequence: CDSSPSRDLYGYTF. The CDR3 DNA follows: TGTGACAGCAGTCCCTCCCGGGATCTGTATGGCTACACCTTC.

The CDR3: CASSEAGLSYGYTF. CDR3 in DNA: TGTGCCAGCAGTGAAGCTGGGCTGAGCTATGGCTACACCTTC. The rearrangement uses TRBV6-1 and TRBJ1-2; D unclear. The V end lost 0 bases, the J end lost 4 bases, and 9 bases lay between the germline ends. This CDR3 is 14 amino acids long. Per germline, CDR1 MNHNS and CDR2 SASEGT.

Many counts were recorded for this clonotype. The chain has TRBV20-1 and TRBJ2-7; 12 bases match TRBD2. This CDR3 comprises 16 residues. Germline CDR1 is DFQATT and CDR2 is SNEGSKA (reference sequence). With V trimmed by 5 bases and J by 1 base, 9 bases remained unmatched. The CDR3: CSAEPLAGGASYEQYF. The CDR3 nucleotides read TGCAGTGCTGAACCCCTAGCGGGGGGGGCTTCCTACGAGCAGTACTTC.

Many counts were recorded for this clonotype. V usage is TRBV20-1 and J usage is TRBJ1-6, with D hard to call. CDR3 length: 14 amino acids. The germline V gene encodes CDR1 DFQATT and CDR2 SNEGSKA (reference sequence). Deletions cut 5 bases from V and 7 bases from J, with 15 bases between. CDR3 sequence (DNA): TGCAGTGCTTACTTGGCCGGACTAAATTCACCCCTCCACTTT. Translation: CSAYLAGLNSPLHF.

In this sample, this clonotype turned up many times. The chain joins TRBV12-3 or TRBV12-4 to TRBJ2-2; 13 nucleotides agree with TRBD2. This CDR3 region has 15 residues. Unmatched junction bases numbered 3, after V lost 4 bases and J lost 7 bases. As DNA, the CDR3 is TGTGCCAGCAGTTCGACTAGCGGGAGGATCGGGGAGCTGTTTTTT. Its protein is CASSSTSGRIGELFF.